This T cell receptor (beta chain) was documented in a study of metastatic and nonmetastatic thyroid tumors. Every patient underwent thyroid surgery untreated. The germline CDR1 and CDR2 sequences are KGHSH and LQKENI. This CDR3 comprises 16 residues. The trim removed 0 bases at V and 6 bases at J, leaving 7 bases unmatched. MiXCR re-clonotyped the PCR reads for TCRdb. The table includes about 20,000 clones, over 25% detected once. The genes are TRBV18 and TRBJ2-2; 7 bases map to TRBD2. The TCR originated in a female donor with papillary thyroid cancer or a benign thyroid nodule (not recorded which). Some clones in this sample may be carry-over from other donors' samples. The specimen was blood. The DNA of the CDR3 is TGTGCCAGCTCACCACCTCTCGGGAGGAGGCCCGGGGAGCTGTTTTTT. This translates into CASSPPLGRRPGELFF.